This paragraph covers one TCR beta chain sequence. This CDR3 has 12 amino acids. The germline gives CDR1 KGHSH, CDR2 LQKENI. V lost 4 bases and J lost 11; bases outside the gene matches: 3. The sample belongs to a study of blood T cell repertoires in COVID-19. TCRdb's table, derived via immunoSEQ multiplex PCR, lists solely in-frame clones and lacks some. The profile shows about 280,000 clones, about 88% of them singletons. Input material: peripheral blood. V is TRBV18 and J is TRBJ1-1; 11 bases agree with TRBD1. The TCR was taken from a woman younger than 45 with COVID-19, enrolled during active disease. The CDR3 is CASSRTGGHAFF. The CDR3, as DNA: TGTGCCAGCTCACGGACAGGGGGCCACGCTTTCTTT.